This TCR beta chain was sequenced for a study of T cells of healthy individuals. Using its own MiXCR run on the 5' RACE reads, TCRdb lists one record per CDR3 protein. Found here are more than 85,000 distinct CDR3 sequences, roughly 18% of them singletons; the top ten hold 6.2%. The sequence was obtained from a human donor in good health.

CDR3 nucleotide sequence: TGTGCCAGCAGCGGGACTAGCGGGTCTAATACGCAGTATTTT. Amino acids: CASSGTSGSNTQYF. The chain couples TRBV25-1 to TRBJ2-3; TRBD2 aligns across 12 bases. The CDR3 is 14 amino acids. Germline lookup yields CDR1 MGHDK and CDR2 SYGVNS. V gave up 6 bases and J gave up 7 bases; unmatched junction bases: 5. Using reference TRBV25-1 and TRBJ2-3 for the parts outside the CDR3, the full variable domain is EADIYQTPRYLVIGTGKKITLECSQTMGHDKMYWYQQDPGMELHLIHYSYGVNSTEKGDLSSESTVSRIRTEHFPLTLESARPSHTSQYLCASSGTSGSNTQYFGPGTRLTVL.